Listed below are T cell receptor beta chains from one sample, sequenced in a study of beta chain features in type 1 diabetes. Produced via immunoSEQ multiplex PCR; TCRdb's table is partial and in-frame only. The sample lists almost 250,000 clones; around 14% were seen once. Sequencing input: naive CD4+ T cells from blood. Every receptor here comes from a woman aged 40 to 50 in good health. Each CDR3 is given with its conserved first and last residue. The D gene is left open where the match is weak. The listing skips clone size in some rows; elsewhere it reads once, few, many or a size class.

NA	NA	TRBV28	TRBJ2-1	TGTGCCAGCTGGGGGCGCTACAATGAGCAGTTCTTC	CASWGRYNEQFF
NA	NA	TRBV19	TRBJ2-7	TGTGCCAGTAGTATTTCCCCCGGGAGCTCCTACGAGCAGTACTTC	CASSISPGSSYEQYF
TRBD2	NA	TRBV7-2	TRBJ2-5	TGTGCCAGCAGTAAGCGGGGAGAAGAGACCCAGTACTTC	CASSKRGEETQYF
NA	few	TRBV4-3	TRBJ2-1	TGCGCCAGCAGCCAAGGAGGGAGCTCCTACAATGAGCAGTTCTTC	CASSQGGSSYNEQFF
TRBD1	few	TRBV7-9	TRBJ2-7	TGTGCCAGCACTCGGACAGGGGGCGACGAGCAGTACTTC	CASTRTGGDEQYF
NA	NA	TRBV5-1	TRBJ1-2	TGCGCCAGCAGCTTGGACCCAGGGGTTCTTGGCTACACCTTC	CASSLDPGVLGYTF
TRBD2	NA	TRBV7-2	TRBJ2-1	TGTGCCAGCAGCTTAGCGCTAGCGGGGGTATTAATGAATGAGCAGTTCTTC	CASSLALAGVLMNEQFF
TRBD1	few	TRBV7-9	TRBJ1-4	TGTGCCAGCAGCTTAGCGACAGGGACCGAAAAACTGTTTTTT	CASSLATGTEKLFF
TRBD2	NA	TRBV18	TRBJ2-3	TGTGCCAGCTCACAACGGACCGGACTAGCGGGCGCAGATACGCAGTATTTT	CASSQRTGLAGADTQYF
NA	NA	TRBV27	TRBJ2-7	TGTGCCAGCAGGAGTCAAACCGGCTACGAGCAGTACTTC	CASRSQTGYEQYF
TRBD2	NA	TRBV9	TRBJ2-3	TGTGCCAGCAGCGCGGGGAGGGCAACAGATACGCAGTATTTT	CASSAGRATDTQYF
NA	few	TRBV6-1	TRBJ2-3	TGTGCCAGCAGTGACCGACTAGAAGATACGCAGTATTTT	CASSDRLEDTQYF
TRBD1	NA	TRBV5-1	TRBJ2-7	TGCGCCAGCAGCTCGAGGGACAGGGGGTACGAGCAGTACTTC	CASSSRDRGYEQYF
NA	few	TRBV6-6	TRBJ2-7	TGTGCCAGCAGTTACCCGAGGAGCTCCTCCTACGAGCAGTACTTC	CASSYPRSSSYEQYF
TRBD2	NA	TRBV5-1	TRBJ2-3	TGCGCCAGCAGCTCCGGACTAGCGGGGGGCCCGGCTATCACAGATACGCAGTATTTT	CASSSGLAGGPAITDTQYF
NA	few	TRBV9	TRBJ2-2	TGTGCCAGCAGTCAGGGGTTCGGGGAGCTGTTTTTT	CASSQGFGELFF
NA	NA	TRBV7-8	TRBJ2-7	TGTGCCAGCAGCCCGCGACTAGAAAAGGACTACGAGCAGTACTTC	CASSPRLEKDYEQYF
NA	few	TRBV6-5	TRBJ1-5	TGTGCCACTCAGGACAGTGCGGGTCAGCCCCAGCATTTT	CATQDSAGQPQHF
NA	few	TRBV19	TRBJ1-5	TGTGCCAGTGTGGGGGCGGGTGCTCAGCCCCAGCATTTT	CASVGAGAQPQHF
NA	few	TRBV5-4	TRBJ2-1	TGTGCCAGCAGATTCGACCGGAGCTCCTACAATGAGCAGTTCTTC	CASRFDRSSYNEQFF
NA	NA	TRBV6-5	TRBJ1-1	TGTGCCAGTACATACGGACAGCGGTTGAACACTGAAGCTTTCTTT	CASTYGQRLNTEAFF
TRBD1	few	TRBV7-8	TRBJ1-4	TGTGCCAGCAGCTTATGGGGCAGGGGGCTGGATGAAAAACTGTTTTTT	CASSLWGRGLDEKLFF
TRBD2	few	TRBV5-1	TRBJ2-3	TGCGCCAGCAACCCAGCGAGCGGGGTCGTGACAGATACGCAGTATTTT	CASNPASGVVTDTQYF
TRBD2	NA	TRBV19	TRBJ2-3	TGTGCCAGTACCAGTGGGGGGGGATTGGCAGATACGCAGTATTTT	CASTSGGGLADTQYF
TRBD1	NA	TRBV9	TRBJ2-3	TGTGCCAGCAGCGTAGCGGGACAGGGCACAGATACGCAGTATTTT	CASSVAGQGTDTQYF
NA	NA	TRBV29-1	TRBJ1-2	TGCAGCGTTGAAGATGCGTATTTCTACACCTTC	CSVEDAYFYTF
NA	few	TRBV15	TRBJ1-2	TGTGCCACCAGCAGAGAAGGAGGGGGCTACACCTTC	CATSREGGGYTF
TRBD2	few	TRBV4-2	TRBJ2-2	TGTGCCAGCAGCCAACTTGTAGGACTAGTCGGTTTAGGGGAGCTGTTTTTT	CASSQLVGLVGLGELFF
NA	NA	TRBV2	TRBJ2-3	TGTGCCAGCAAGGAGACAGGTCTACTTAGCACAGATACGCAGTATTTT	CASKETGLLSTDTQYF
TRBD2	few	TRBV7-6	TRBJ2-3	TGTGCCAGCAGCCAAACTAGCGGTAGCACAGATACGCAGTATTTT	CASSQTSGSTDTQYF
NA	NA	TRBV18	TRBJ2-7	TGTGCCAGCTCACCACCATCAGGGGTAGGCTACGAGCAGTACTTC	CASSPPSGVGYEQYF
TRBD1	NA	TRBV7-2	TRBJ1-6	TGTGCCAGCAGGGCACAGGGGTATAATTCACCCCTCCACTTT	CASRAQGYNSPLHF
TRBD2	few	TRBV5-4	TRBJ2-5	TGTGCCAGCAGCTACCCAACCGGGGGGGAGGGAGAGACCCAGTACTTC	CASSYPTGGEGETQYF
NA	NA	TRBV18	TRBJ1-6	TGTGCCAGCTCAACGGGGGTGGATAATTCACCCCTCCACTTT	CASSTGVDNSPLHF
NA	NA	TRBV15	TRBJ1-4	TGTGCCACCAGCATCTTCACGGCAACTAATGAAAAACTGTTTTTT	CATSIFTATNEKLFF
NA	NA	TRBV18	TRBJ1-2	TGTGCCAGCTCACTCGGGGAAACCTATGGCTACACCTTC	CASSLGETYGYTF
NA	NA	TRBV5-1	TRBJ1-1	TGCGCCAGCAGCTTGTCACAGAACACTGAAGCTTTCTTT	CASSLSQNTEAFF
TRBD1	NA	TRBV27	TRBJ2-5	TGTGCCAGCAGTATTCTGGGACAGGGGAGTCAAGAGACCCAGTACTTC	CASSILGQGSQETQYF
TRBD2	few	TRBV10-3	TRBJ2-5	TGTGCCATCAGCCCTTCTAGCGGGGGGGCCTACCAAGAGACCCAGTACTTC	CAISPSSGGAYQETQYF
TRBD1	few	TRBV7-8	TRBJ1-2	TGTGCCAGCAGCTTTCGACAGGGTACCTATGGCTACACCTTC	CASSFRQGTYGYTF
TRBD1	few	TRBV18	TRBJ1-2	TGTGCCAGCTCACCTGTCACAGGGGGCAGTCACTATGGCTACACCTTC	CASSPVTGGSHYGYTF
TRBD2	NA	TRBV4-1	TRBJ2-2	TGCGCCAGCAGCCATATAGCGGGGACGGGCGGGGAGCTGTTTTTT	CASSHIAGTGGELFF